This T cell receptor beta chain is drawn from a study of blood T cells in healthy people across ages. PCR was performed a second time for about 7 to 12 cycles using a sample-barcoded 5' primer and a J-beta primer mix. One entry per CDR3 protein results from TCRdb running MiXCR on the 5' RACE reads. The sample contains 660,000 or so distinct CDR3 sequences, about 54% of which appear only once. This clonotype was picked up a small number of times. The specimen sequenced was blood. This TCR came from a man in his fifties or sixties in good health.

The CDR3: CATSREGGNGEKLFF. The CDR3 nucleotides are TGTGCCACCAGCAGAGAGGGGGGTAACGGTGAAAAACTGTTTTTT. The chain employs TRBV15 and TRBJ1-4; tentatively, D is TRBD1 (5 bases). The CDR3 runs to 15 residues. CDR1 is LNHNV and CDR2 is YYDKDF in the germline V gene (reference sequence). V lost 0 bases and J lost 7, with 12 bases in between.